A selection of T cell receptor beta chains follows, all from one sample in a study of lung T cells in sarcoidosis with Löfgren's syndrome. Each CDR3 protein gets one entry after TCRdb re-called the reads with MiXCR. The data contain fewer than 80,000 distinct CDR3 sequences, 21% of them seen just once; the ten biggest clones take up over 2%. The sample taken for sequencing was CD4+ T cells from PBMCs. The source of these receptors is a human donor with sarcoidosis (Löfgren's syndrome or another form), or a control subject (not recorded which). The CDR3 runs from the conserved cysteine through the conserved F or W. Fields, in order: V gene, J gene, clone size, D gene, CDR3 DNA, CDR3 protein. The D gene is left open where the match is weak. Part of the rows lack a size; the others show once, few, many or a class for expanded clones.

TRBV29-1	TRBJ2-1	many	TRBD1	TGCAGCGTCGTGGACAGGGTAATATCCAATGAGCAGTTCTTC	CSVVDRVISNEQFF
TRBV12-3/TRBV12-4	TRBJ1-6	-	TRBD1	TGTGCCAGCAGTTCCTCCGGGACAGGGGATTCACCCCTCCACTTT	CASSSSGTGDSPLHF
TRBV7-9	TRBJ2-1	many	-	TGTGCCAGCAGCTTAGAAGGACGGCACCGGTTCTTC	CASSLEGRHRFF
TRBV28	TRBJ1-1	many	-	TGTGCCAGCAGCCCTGGACAAAAAAGAACTGAAGCTTTCTTT	CASSPGQKRTEAFF
TRBV5-4	TRBJ2-1	few	TRBD2	TGTGCCAGCAGCTTGGCGGGGGGGAGCTCCTACAATGAGCAGTTCTTC	CASSLAGGSSYNEQFF
TRBV20-1	TRBJ2-1	-	TRBD2	TGCAGTGCTAGATCCCGACTAGCGGGAGGAGGTGCGTTCTACAATGAGCAGTTCTTC	CSARSRLAGGGAFYNEQFF
TRBV6-6	TRBJ2-1	many	-	TGTGCCAGCAGTTACGCAACAGGGGGGGATGAGCAGTTCTTC	CASSYATGGDEQFF
TRBV4-1	TRBJ2-3	many	-	TGCGCCAGCAGCCCGCGGGGAGCCCGGCAAGATACGCAGTATTTT	CASSPRGARQDTQYF
TRBV28	TRBJ1-2	many	-	TGTGCCAGCAGTTTATACAGGGAAGACTACACCTTC	CASSLYREDYTF
TRBV20-1	TRBJ2-3	many	-	TGCAGTGCCGCTAGCGGCACAGATACGCAGTATTTT	CSAASGTDTQYF
TRBV7-3	TRBJ2-6	-	-	TGTGCCAGCAGCTTAAACCCCGGTGCTGGGGCCAACGTCCTGACTTTC	CASSLNPGAGANVLTF
TRBV28	TRBJ1-1	many	-	TGTGCCAGCAATCTTTTGAACACTGAAGCTTTCTTT	CASNLLNTEAFF
TRBV12-3/TRBV12-4	TRBJ1-1	-	-	TGTGCCAGCAGCTCGGACACTAACACTGAAGCTTTCTTT	CASSSDTNTEAFF
TRBV7-3	TRBJ2-3	-	TRBD2	TGTGCCAGCAGCTTACGGGTCGGCGGGAGAGTGGGCACAGATACGCAGTATTTT	CASSLRVGGRVGTDTQYF
TRBV3-1	TRBJ2-5	many	-	TGTGCCAGCAGCCAAGTATGGGGGGAAGAGACCCAGTACTTC	CASSQVWGEETQYF
TRBV20-1	TRBJ2-7	many	TRBD1	TGCAGTGCTCGTCCAGGGGGAATCGGATCCTACGAGCAGTACTTC	CSARPGGIGSYEQYF
TRBV20-1	TRBJ2-1	many	-	TGCAGTGCTAGTCCCAGCTCCTACAATGAGCAGTTCTTC	CSASPSSYNEQFF
TRBV7-2	TRBJ2-1	many	TRBD1	TGTGCCAGCAGCCAACAACCAGGACAGGGAACGTTCTTC	CASSQQPGQGTFF
TRBV7-3	TRBJ2-1	many	-	TGTGCCAGCAGCTTAAACAAACAGGGGAGGACCAATGAGCAGTTCTTC	CASSLNKQGRTNEQFF
TRBV10-3	TRBJ1-6	few	-	TGTGCCATCAGTGAGAACGGTCCAGCCCTGAATTCACCCCTCCACTTT	CAISENGPALNSPLHF
TRBV7-8	TRBJ2-7	-	TRBD2	TGTGCCAGCAGCTTATCAGATAGCGGGAGTGACGAGCAGTACTTC	CASSLSDSGSDEQYF
TRBV20-1	TRBJ2-2	-	TRBD1	TGCAATGCCCGACATGACAGGGGAAGCACCGGGGAGCTGTTTTTT	CNARHDRGSTGELFF
TRBV4-2	TRBJ2-1	-	-	TGTGCCAGCAGCCAGAGGGGTAGCTCCTACAATGAGCAGTTCTTC	CASSQRGSSYNEQFF
TRBV6-1	TRBJ2-3	many	-	TGTGCCAGCACCCGCGGGGGCCTCACAGATACGCAGTATTTT	CASTRGGLTDTQYF
TRBV29-1	TRBJ2-2	-	TRBD1	TGCAGCGCCCGAAGTCCTGGACAGGGTAACACCGGGGAGCTGTTTTTT	CSARSPGQGNTGELFF
TRBV18	TRBJ2-7	-	TRBD1	TGTGCCAGCTCACCTCCGGGACAGTTGAGCTCCTACGAGCAGTACTTC	CASSPPGQLSSYEQYF
TRBV18	TRBJ1-1	few	TRBD1	TGTGCCAGCTCATCGACAGGGACCACTGAAGCTTTCTTT	CASSSTGTTEAFF
TRBV20-1	TRBJ2-1	many	TRBD2	TGCAGTGCTCGGATCAGCGGGAGGACTTACAATGAGCAGTTCTTC	CSARISGRTYNEQFF
TRBV5-4	TRBJ2-7	few	-	TGTGCCAGCAGCTCTGTCCTCGGGGCCTTACTTTACGAGCAGTACTTC	CASSSVLGALLYEQYF
TRBV2	TRBJ1-1	-	-	TGTGCCAGCAGTGAAGGGGGGGGGCGAGTGAACACTGAAGCTTTCTTT	CASSEGGGRVNTEAFF
TRBV7-9	TRBJ2-5	few	-	TGTGCCAGCAGCAAAGTGTCGGAAGAGACCCAGTACTTC	CASSKVSEETQYF
TRBV5-1	TRBJ2-3	-	TRBD1	TGCGCCAGCAGCTTGGGACAGGGGATGAGCACAGATACGCAGTATTTT	CASSLGQGMSTDTQYF
TRBV5-1	TRBJ2-1	-	TRBD1	TGCGCCAGCAGCGAAAGGGACAGCTTCAATGAGCAGCTCTTC	CASSERDSFNEQLF